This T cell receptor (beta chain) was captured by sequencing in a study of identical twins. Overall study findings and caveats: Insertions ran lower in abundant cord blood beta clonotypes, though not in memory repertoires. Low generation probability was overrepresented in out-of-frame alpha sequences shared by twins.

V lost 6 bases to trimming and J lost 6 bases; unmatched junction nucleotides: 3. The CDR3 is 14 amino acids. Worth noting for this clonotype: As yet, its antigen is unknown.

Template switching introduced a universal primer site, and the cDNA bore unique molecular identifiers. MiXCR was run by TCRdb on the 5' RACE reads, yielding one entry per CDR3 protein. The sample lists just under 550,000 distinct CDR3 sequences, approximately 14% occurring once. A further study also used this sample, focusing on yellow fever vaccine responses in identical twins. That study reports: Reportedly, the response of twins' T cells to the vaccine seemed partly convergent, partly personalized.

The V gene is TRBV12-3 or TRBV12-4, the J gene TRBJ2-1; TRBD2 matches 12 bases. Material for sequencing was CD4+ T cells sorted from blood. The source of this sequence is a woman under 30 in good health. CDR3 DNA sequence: TGTGCCAGCAGCAGGACTAGCGGGACCAATGAGCAGTTCTTC. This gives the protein CASSRTSGTNEQFF.